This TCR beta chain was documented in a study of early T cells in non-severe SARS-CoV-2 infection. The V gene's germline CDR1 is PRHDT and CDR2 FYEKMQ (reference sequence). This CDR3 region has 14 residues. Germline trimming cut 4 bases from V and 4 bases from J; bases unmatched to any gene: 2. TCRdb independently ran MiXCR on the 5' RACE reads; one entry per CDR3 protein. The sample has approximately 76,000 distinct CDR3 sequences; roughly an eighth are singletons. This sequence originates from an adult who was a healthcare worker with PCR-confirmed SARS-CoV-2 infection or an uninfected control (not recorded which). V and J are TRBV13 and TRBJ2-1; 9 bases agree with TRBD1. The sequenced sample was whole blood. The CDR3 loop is CASSSGQGYNEQFF. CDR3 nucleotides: TGTGCCAGCAGCTCGGGACAGGGATACAATGAGCAGTTCTTC.